A single sample is the source of the 2 T cell receptor beta chains below, sequenced in a study of STAT3 mutations in large granular lymphocyte leukemia. Only in-frame clones appear in the TCRdb table, and some are missing; sequencing was by immunoSEQ multiplex PCR. The sample lists approximately 9,800 clones; roughly 85% were seen once. No antigen has been identified for these receptors. Study conclusions and caveats: Every T-LGLL patient had at least one immunodominant TCRbeta clonotype.

The source material was peripheral blood mononuclear cells. Every receptor here comes from a man aged 55-75 years with T-cell large granular lymphocyte leukemia. Some clones in this sample may be carry-over from other donors' samples.

The chain carries TRBV5-5 and TRBJ2-1; D gene uncertain. Germline V gene sequence: CDR1 SGHKS, CDR2 YYEKEE (reference sequence). The CDR3 is made up of 14 amino acids. Deletions cut 0 bases from V and 7 bases from J, with 11 bases between. In nucleotides, the CDR3 is TGTGCCAGCAGCTTGGTAAGCGTGGCGAATGAGCAGTTCTTC. Amino acids: CASSLVSVANEQFF.

The chain recombines TRBV7-3 with TRBJ2-2; D is possibly TRBD2 (5 bases). This CDR3 is built from 17 residues. Looked up from germline, CDR1 is SGHTA and CDR2 is FQGTGA. V was clipped by 1 base and J by 3 bases, with 15 bases between them. The CDR3 reads CASSLSLAEAYTGELFF. The CDR3 DNA is TGTGCCAGCAGCTTAAGCCTAGCTGAAGCGTACACCGGGGAGCTGTTTTTT.